These 21 T cell receptor beta chains were sequenced from one sample in a study of identical twins. Using its own MiXCR run on the 5' RACE reads, TCRdb lists one record per CDR3 protein. The profile shows just under 650,000 distinct CDR3 sequences, just over 7% of them singletons. The sample was also linked to a second study, of yellow fever vaccine responses in identical twins.

The material sequenced was PBMCs. The receptors were sampled from a woman younger than 30 in good health.

V is TRBV6-5 and J is TRBJ1-1, with D possibly being TRBD1 (6 bases). This CDR3 is built from 15 residues. Trimming shortened V by 2 bases and J by 1 base, and 11 bases separated the two germline ends. In germline, CDR1 is MNHEY, CDR2 SVGAGI. The CDR3 nucleotides read TGTGCCAGCAGTTACGATAGGACAGAGAACACTGAAGCTTTCTTT. Translation: CASSYDRTENTEAFF.

This chain joins TRBV6-2 or TRBV6-3 and TRBJ2-1, with D perhaps assigned TRBD1 or TRBD2 (5 bases each). The V and J ends lost 7 bases and 9 bases respectively, with 16 bases between them. The length of the CDR3 is 13 residues. Germline V gene data show CDR1 as MNHEY and CDR2 as SVGEGT. This CDR3 is CASTQVWGSEQFF. For the CDR3, the DNA is TGTGCCAGCACCCAGGTTTGGGGGTCTGAGCAGTTCTTC.

This clonotype was counted at least ten times. V is TRBV20-1 and J is TRBJ2-3; a possible D gene is TRBD2 (6 bases). The germline gives CDR1 DFQATT, CDR2 SNEGSKA (reference sequence). Trimming cost V 3 bases and J 4 bases, with 17 bases left between them. The CDR3 length is 15 residues. Here the CDR3 reads CSARTLGGAPDTQYF. The CDR3 nucleotides read TGCAGTGCTAGGACCCTCGGGGGTGCCCCAGATACGCAGTATTTT.

The V gene is TRBV7-3, the J gene TRBJ2-3, with TRBD2 matching over 13 bases. V lost 1 base to trimming and J lost 4 bases; unmatched junction nucleotides: 11. The CDR3 contains 19 residues. Germline CDR1 and CDR2: SGHTA and FQGTGA. CDR3 sequence reads: CASSLMGATSGRGADTQYF. CDR3 nucleotide sequence: TGTGCCAGCAGCTTAATGGGGGCTACTAGCGGGAGGGGTGCAGATACGCAGTATTTT.

This clonotype was seen repeatedly, ten times or more. The chain combines TRBV12-3 or TRBV12-4 with TRBJ2-7; tentative D call: TRBD2 (5 bases). This CDR3 has 13 amino acids. V lost 3 bases and J lost 0, with 6 bases in between. The CDR3 spells CASSFGSSYEQYF. CDR3 in DNA: TGTGCCAGCAGTTTTGGGAGCTCCTACGAGCAGTACTTC.

The chain employs TRBV12-5 and TRBJ2-7; possible D gene TRBD1, 5 bases. The CDR3 contains 15 residues. Germline loops: CDR1 LGHNT, CDR2 FRNRAP. V dropped 1 base and J dropped 0 bases, with 10 bases sitting between them. CDR3 loop: CASGLAQGPSYEQYF. CDR3 nucleotide sequence: TGTGCTAGTGGTTTGGCTCAGGGCCCCTCCTACGAGCAGTACTTC.

This clonotype was observed a handful of times. The CDR3 DNA is TGTGCCAGCAGCTTAGAGTACCAGGGTTCAATGTGGTTCTTC. Translating it yields CASSLEYQGSMWFF. The chain has TRBV7-9 and TRBJ2-1; D perhaps matches TRBD1 (5 bases). The CDR3 extends over 14 amino acids. V was trimmed by 1 base and J by 15 bases, leaving 19 bases between them. Germline CDR1 and CDR2: SEHNR and FQNEAQ (reference sequence).

This clonotype was observed a handful of times. The chain joins TRBV29-1 to TRBJ1-1, with D perhaps TRBD1 (6 bases). This CDR3 spans 14 amino acids. The V and J ends lost 6 bases and 5 bases respectively, with 19 bases between them. CDR1 is SQVTM and CDR2 is ANQGSEA in the germline V gene. The CDR3 is CSVPNGGLGTEAFF. The CDR3 region has the DNA TGCAGCGTCCCCAATGGGGGCCTCGGTACTGAAGCTTTCTTT.

The chain employs TRBV20-1 and TRBJ2-7, with 9 bases fitting TRBD2. J gave up 5 bases and V 1 base, and 3 bases lay outside the gene matches. The CDR3 contains 13 residues. CDR1 is DFQATT, CDR2 SNEGSKA, per germline (reference sequence). CDR3 sequence (DNA): TGCAGTGCTAGAGCTAGCGGGGATCACGAGCAGTACGTC. The encoded protein is CSARASGDHEQYV.

The J gene is TRBJ2-7, the V gene TRBV3-1; possibly TRBD2 for D (5 bases). This CDR3 spans 15 amino acids. The V and J ends lost 2 bases and 2 bases respectively, with 13 bases between them. The V gene's germline CDR1 is LGHDT and CDR2 YNNKEL (reference sequence). The CDR3 protein is CASSQHPGYAYEQYF. The CDR3 DNA reads as TGTGCCAGCAGCCAACATCCGGGATACGCCTACGAGCAGTACTTC.

This clonotype has at least ten counts. The chain joins TRBV6-1 to TRBJ1-5; 11 bases align to TRBD1. CDR3 length: 15 residues. CDR1 is MNHNS, CDR2 SASEGT, per germline. J gave up 7 bases and V 6 bases, and 8 bases lay outside the gene matches. The CDR3 nucleotides are TGTGCCAGCAGCTCCGGACAGGGGGCAAACCAGCCCCAGCATTTT. The encoded protein is CASSSGQGANQPQHF.

This clonotype has ten or more counts. The chain couples TRBV4-1 to TRBJ1-2; tentative D call: TRBD1 (5 bases). The CDR3 length is 14 residues. Germline assignment: CDR1 MGHRA and CDR2 YSYEKL. V was shortened by 1 base and J by 6 bases, with 12 bases between the two germline ends. The CDR3 is CASSQAGLSDGYTF. The DNA for the CDR3 is TGCGCCAGCAGCCAAGCAGGGTTGTCGGATGGCTACACCTTC.

This clonotype was observed a handful of times. The gene calls are TRBV12-3 or TRBV12-4 and TRBJ2-2; 7 positions match TRBD1. This CDR3 is 18 amino acids long. V shed 6 bases and J 5 bases; nucleotides not matched to a gene: 18. The CDR3 DNA reads TGTGCCAGCAGCCGATTTGGGGCTACAGGGGCAGGAACCGGGGAGCTGTTTTTT. This translates into CASSRFGATGAGTGELFF.

This clonotype was seen repeatedly, ten times or more. The V call is TRBV29-1, the J call TRBJ1-1; 7 bases agree with TRBD1. The CDR3 consists of 14 residues. In germline, CDR1 is SQVTM, CDR2 ANQGSEA. Trimming cost V 4 bases and J 0 bases; bases outside gene matches: 5. The DNA for the CDR3 is TGCAGCGTTGGACAGGGAGCTATGAACACTGAAGCTTTCTTT. This codes for CSVGQGAMNTEAFF.

This clonotype was seen many times. The V and J genes are TRBV7-7 and TRBJ1-4; D gene uncertain. This CDR3 contains 11 residues. Trimming cost V 5 bases and J 10 bases, with 8 bases left between them. The germline V gene encodes CDR1 SSHAT and CDR2 FNYEAQ (reference sequence). The CDR3 region has the DNA TGTGCCAGCAGCGAGGCTGGAAAACTGTTTTTT. It specifies CASSEAGKLFF. Looking up the rest from reference TRBV7-7 and TRBJ1-4 gives the full variable domain: GAGVSQSPRYKVTKRGQDVTLRCDPISSHATLYWYQQALGQGPEFLTYFNYEAQPDKSGLPSDRFSAERPEGSISTLTIQRTEQRDSAMYRCASSEAGKLFFGSGTQLSVL.

This clonotype was seen at least ten times. This chain connects TRBV5-4 to TRBJ1-6; D unresolved. This CDR3 region has 13 residues. Per the germline V gene, CDR1 is SGHNT and CDR2 is YYREEE (reference sequence). The V end was cut by 4 bases, the J end by 7 bases, with 9 bases between. The CDR3 DNA reads TGTGCCAGCAGCGTATCGACAAATTCACCCCTCCACTTT. As protein: CASSVSTNSPLHF. Full variable domain (missing parts from reference TRBV5-4 and TRBJ1-6): ETGVTQSPTHLIKTRGQQVTLRCSSQSGHNTVSWYQQALGQGPQFIFQYYREEENGRGNFPPRFSGLQFPNYSSELNVNALELDDSALYLCASSVSTNSPLHFGNGTRLTVT.

This clonotype was detected ten times or more. The CDR3 bases are TGTGCCAGCAGGCACCGGGACAGGGGTCCCTACGAGCAGTACTTC. As protein: CASRHRDRGPYEQYF. The chain carries TRBV12-3 or TRBV12-4 and TRBJ2-7; 10 bases agree with TRBD1. CDR3 length equals 15 residues. V dropped 6 bases and J dropped 2; count of bases not matched to a gene: 7.

In its sample, this clonotype was seen a few times. The chain is built from TRBV10-3 and TRBJ2-1; 11 bases map to TRBD2. V lost 0 bases to trimming and J lost 8 bases; unmatched junction nucleotides: 3. Germline V gene lookup returns CDR1 ENHRY and CDR2 SYGVKD. The CDR3 covers 15 residues. CDR3 DNA: TGTGCCATCAGTGAGTCTAGTAGCGGGAGGGATGAGCAGTTCTTC. It codes for CAISESSSGRDEQFF.

This clonotype has ten or more counts. The chain joins TRBV27 to TRBJ1-2, with 11 positions matching TRBD1. The junction had 9 bases not matched to a gene; V was cut back by 6 bases and J by 6 bases. Germline V CDR1 and CDR2: MNHEY, SMNVEV (reference sequence). This CDR3 has 15 amino acids. CDR3 sequence (DNA): TGTGCCAGCAGCCCGAGGGACAGGGGGGTAAATGGCTACACCTTC. Protein: CASSPRDRGVNGYTF.

The genes are TRBV6-5 and TRBJ2-6, with D uncertain. The CDR3 runs to 16 residues. The germline V gene encodes CDR1 MNHEY and CDR2 SVGAGI. V dropped 0 bases and J dropped 0 bases, with 6 bases sitting between them. The CDR3 loop reads CASSYSPLSGANVLTF. In DNA form, the CDR3 reads TGTGCCAGCAGTTACTCGCCGCTCTCTGGGGCCAACGTCCTGACTTTC.

The genes are TRBV6-5 and TRBJ2-7; D may correspond to TRBD1 or TRBD2 (5 bases each). Germline lookup yields CDR1 MNHEY and CDR2 SVGAGI. The CDR3 runs 17 residues. V shed 2 bases and J shed 2 bases, with 19 bases lying between them. CDR3 residues: CASSYGAGFGSAYEQYF. The CDR3 DNA sequence: TGTGCCAGCAGTTACGGGGCCGGGTTCGGTAGCGCCTACGAGCAGTACTTC.